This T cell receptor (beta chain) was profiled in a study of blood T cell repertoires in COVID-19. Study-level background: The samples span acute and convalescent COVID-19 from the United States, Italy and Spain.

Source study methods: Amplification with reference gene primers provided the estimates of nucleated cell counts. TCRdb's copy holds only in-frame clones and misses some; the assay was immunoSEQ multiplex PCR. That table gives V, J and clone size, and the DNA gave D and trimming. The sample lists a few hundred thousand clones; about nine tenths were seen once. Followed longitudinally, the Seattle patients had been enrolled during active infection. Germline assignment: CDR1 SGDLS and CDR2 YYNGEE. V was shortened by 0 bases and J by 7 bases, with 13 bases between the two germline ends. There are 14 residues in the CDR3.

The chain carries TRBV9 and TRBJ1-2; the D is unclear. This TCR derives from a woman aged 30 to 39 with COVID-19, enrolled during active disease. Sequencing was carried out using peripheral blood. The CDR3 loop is CASSVGPKSGGYTF. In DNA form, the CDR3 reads TGTGCCAGCAGCGTAGGGCCAAAGAGCGGTGGCTACACCTTC.